This entry describes one T cell receptor (beta chain). No antigen is known for it. TCRdb fed the 5' RACE reads into MiXCR, producing one record per CDR3 protein. The table has about 210,000 distinct CDR3 sequences, 27% seen once; the top ten hold around 10%. The data belong to a study of T-cell memory formation after mild COVID-19. Study outcomes and limitations: Contracting CD8+ clones were enriched in EMRA, CD4+ mainly in CM and EM.

V dropped 8 bases and J dropped 2 bases, with 13 bases sitting between them. The CDR3 has 13 residues. Per germline, CDR1 MNHEY and CDR2 SMNVEV (reference sequence). The clonotype originates from an adult woman who had mild COVID-19 (a few samples of this study predate the infection). Cell type and time point are not known. Sequenced input: PBMCs or a T cell subset sorted from them (not recorded which). V usage is TRBV27 and J usage is TRBJ2-7; either TRBD1 or TRBD2 may supply D (5 bases each). The CDR3 spells CASEGQGPYEQYF. The CDR3 DNA sequence: TGTGCCAGCGAGGGTCAGGGCCCCTACGAGCAGTACTTC.